These 4 T cell receptor beta chains were sequenced from one sample in a study of blood T cell repertoires in COVID-19. TCRdb's copy holds only in-frame clones and misses some; the assay was immunoSEQ multiplex PCR. The repertoire has around 300,000 clones, around 88% of them found once; the top ten carry approximately 1.8%. Sequenced: peripheral blood. Every receptor here comes from a woman aged 30 to 39 with COVID-19, enrolled during active disease.

The genes are TRBV10-3 and TRBJ1-4; D remains unclear. Germline CDR1 ENHRY, CDR2 SYGVKD. This CDR3 has 11 residues. Trimming cost V 3 bases and J 6 bases, with 2 bases left between them. The CDR3 DNA reads TGTGCCATCAGTGACGATGAAAAACTGTTTTTT. This sequence encodes CAISDDEKLFF.

This clone has just a few counts. V usage is TRBV6-5 and J usage is TRBJ2-7; 7 nucleotides align to TRBD1. The ends lost 4 bases at V and 1 base at J; junction bases unmatched: 4. Per the germline V gene, CDR1 is MNHEY and CDR2 is SVGAGI. The CDR3 has 14 residues. CDR3 protein: CASSSRGRSYEQYF. The CDR3 nucleotides are TGTGCCAGCAGTTCCAGGGGGAGATCCTACGAGCAGTACTTC.

The CDR3 is CASSEWQGENQPQHF. The CDR3 nucleotides read TGTGCCAGCAGTGAATGGCAGGGCGAAAATCAGCCCCAGCATTTT. The V and J genes are TRBV2 and TRBJ1-5; D perhaps matches TRBD1 (5 bases). Looked up from germline, CDR1 is SNHLY and CDR2 is FYNNEI. The CDR3 has 15 residues. Between the trimmed V and J ends, which lost 2 bases and 4 bases, there was a span of 12 bases.

This chain connects TRBV18 to TRBJ1-3; TRBD1 aligns across 10 bases. This CDR3 is 16 amino acids long. V was clipped by 5 bases and J by 0 bases; unmatched bases: 4. CDR1 KGHSH and CDR2 LQKENI come from the germline V gene. The DNA for the CDR3 is TGTGCCAGCTCATCCCGGGACAGGGGCTCTGGAAACACCATATATTTT. Amino acid sequence: CASSSRDRGSGNTIYF.